Given below is one TCR beta chain in context. Sequenced by immunoSEQ multiplex PCR; TCRdb stores in-frame clones only, minus some. The profile shows roughly 75,000 clones, around 86% of them singletons. This sample was included in a study of OX40 agonist ivuxolimab in advanced cancers. V was shortened by 0 bases and J by 7 bases, with 10 bases between the two germline ends. This CDR3 has 13 residues. CDR1 is SGHRS, CDR2 YFSETQ, per germline. This sample comprised CD4+ or CD8+ T cells sorted from blood, obtained in a trial of the OX40 agonist ivuxolimab. This TCR derives from an adult with an advanced solid tumor such as melanoma, head and neck, liver or kidney cancer. The rearrangement uses TRBV5-1 and TRBJ1-1, with a weak D call TRBD1 (5 bases). CDR3 region: CASSLEPGREAFF. DNA of the CDR3: TGCGCCAGCAGCTTGGAACCGGGGCGTGAAGCTTTCTTT. The full variable domain, rest sourced from reference TRBV5-1 and TRBJ1-1, is KAGVTQTPRYLIKTRGQQVTLSCSPISGHRSVSWYQQTPGQGLQFLFEYFSETQRNKGNFPGRFSGRQFSNSRSEMNVSTLELGDSALYLCASSLEPGREAFFGQGTRLTVV.